What follows are 9 T cell receptor beta chains derived from one specimen sequenced in a study of CD8 T cells in Susac syndrome (dated by TCRdb to between 2019 and 2020). To prepare the library, the immunoSEQ multiplex PCR assay was applied. RNA was extracted using the RNeasy kit, and roughly 0.5 to 1 microgram was reverse transcribed with random hexamers. Using fastp at Q25 and MiXCR, TCRdb reprocessed the public reads and kept productive beta chains. Every distinct CDR3 protein forms one entry, paired with its most common genes and DNA. In all, the sample holds about 120,000 distinct CDR3 sequences, and around 94% of those were seen once. The top ten clones comprise less than 0.25% of the sample. The source material was CD8+ T cells from PBMCs. The receptor set was obtained from a human donor with Susac syndrome.

The chain recombines TRBV27 with TRBJ2-5, with 7 bases fitting TRBD2. The ends lost 3 bases at V and 4 bases at J; junction bases unmatched: 17. The CDR3 extends over 18 amino acids. From germline, CDR1 is MNHEY and CDR2 SMNVEV (reference sequence). The CDR3 DNA is TGTGCCAGCAGTTTGTCGGCTAGCGGAGACCTAGGGTCAGAGACCCAGTACTTC. The encoded protein is CASSLSASGDLGSETQYF.

The chain recombines TRBV11-2 with TRBJ2-3; 11 bases align to TRBD1. Germline V CDR1 and CDR2: SGHAT, FQNNGV. The CDR3 sequence is 15 residues long. The J segment lost 5 bases and the V segment lost 4 bases, leaving 5 bases of the junction unmatched. CDR3: CASSSGQGDVDTQYF. The CDR3 nucleotides are TGTGCCAGCAGCTCGGGACAGGGGGATGTAGATACGCAGTATTTT. The variable domain in full, with the rest retrieved from reference TRBV11-2 and TRBJ2-3, is EAGVAQSPRYKIIEKRQSVAFWCNPISGHATLYWYQQILGQGPKLLIQFQNNGVVDDSQLPKDRFSAERLKGVDSTLKIQPAKLEDSAVYLCASSSGQGDVDTQYFGPGTRLTVL.

J is TRBJ1-2 and V is TRBV4-1; D may be TRBD1 (6 bases). This CDR3 has 15 amino acids. The germline CDR1 and CDR2 sequences are MGHRA and YSYEKL. The V and J ends lost 4 bases and 6 bases respectively, with 18 bases between them. CDR3 coding DNA: TGCGCCAGCAGCCCTCGTGCGGGGGGCTTGGATGGCTACACCTTC. It encodes CASSPRAGGLDGYTF.

The rearrangement joins TRBV5-6 to TRBJ2-7, with a tentative D call TRBD2 (6 bases). CDR1 SGHDT and CDR2 YYEEEE come from the germline V gene. The CDR3 has 15 residues. V was shortened by 3 bases and J by 6 bases, with 19 bases between the two germline ends. As DNA, the CDR3 is TGTGCCAGCAGCTCTACCCGGGACTGGTCCGTCGAGCAGTACTTC. This gives the protein CASSSTRDWSVEQYF.

CDR3 nucleotides: TGTGCCAGCAGGGAGACTAGCGGGGGGGCAGATACGCAGTATTTT. As protein: CASRETSGGADTQYF. This sequence joins TRBV12-3 or TRBV12-4 and TRBJ2-3; 14 nucleotides align to TRBD2. The CDR3 sequence is 15 residues long. V shed 6 bases and J 4 bases; nucleotides not matched to a gene: 3.

A single count supports this clonotype. The chain combines TRBV2 with TRBJ2-3; D gene ambiguous. Germline V CDR1 and CDR2: SNHLY, FYNNEI. The CDR3 length is 14 residues. Trimming left V 2 bases short and J 6 bases short, with 12 bases between. In DNA, the CDR3 is TGTGCCAGCAGTGAATTGGGTTCCCAGGATACGCAGTATTTT. Translating gives CASSELGSQDTQYF.

The chain has TRBV6-4 and TRBJ2-3, with 7 bases matching TRBD2. The germline gives CDR1 MRHNA, CDR2 SNTAGT. Trimming removed 2 bases from V and 1 base from J; junction bases left unmatched: 3. CDR3 length: 15 residues. CDR3 DNA: TGTGCCAGCAGTGACGAACGGGAGGGCACAGATACGCAGTATTTT. Protein: CASSDEREGTDTQYF.

This chain joins TRBV5-4 and TRBJ2-2, with D perhaps being TRBD1 or TRBD2 (5 bases each). The CDR3 is 13 residues long. The V end lost 4 bases, the J end lost 6 bases, and 10 bases lay between the germline ends. Germline V gives CDR1 SGHNT, CDR2 YYREEE (reference sequence). The chain's CDR3 is CASSLMGAGELFF. The CDR3, as DNA: TGTGCCAGCAGCCTCATGGGGGCCGGGGAGCTGTTTTTT. Complete variable domain (other parts from reference TRBV5-4 and TRBJ2-2): ETGVTQSPTHLIKTRGQQVTLRCSSQSGHNTVSWYQQALGQGPQFIFQYYREEENGRGNFPPRFSGLQFPNYSSELNVNALELDDSALYLCASSLMGAGELFFGEGSRLTVL.

This clonotype was recorded a few times. This chain connects TRBV6-1 to TRBJ1-5, with D maybe TRBD1 (5 bases). Germline values: CDR1 MNHNS, CDR2 SASEGT. CDR3 length: 16 residues. V gave up 6 bases and J gave up 2 bases, with 17 bases separating them. CDR3 amino acids: CASSHHGTDGNQPQHF. The CDR3 region has the DNA TGTGCCAGCAGCCACCACGGGACCGACGGCAATCAGCCCCAGCATTTT.